The next 18 T cell receptor beta chains were all read from a single sample in a study of blood T cell repertoires in COVID-19. TCRdb keeps only in-frame clones here, not all; method: immunoSEQ multiplex PCR. The sample holds 180,000 or so clones; around 83% are singletons and the top ten take roughly 8%. The specimen was peripheral blood. The source of these receptors is a woman in her fifties or sixties with acute or convalescent COVID-19.

The chain joins TRBV9 to TRBJ2-1, with 11 bases matching TRBD2. The CDR3 has 16 residues. The junction had 8 bases not matched to a gene; V was cut back by 3 bases and J by 6 bases. The germline gives CDR1 SGDLS, CDR2 YYNGEE. The CDR3 sequence is CASSDPGLAVTNEQFF. As DNA, the CDR3 is TGTGCCAGCAGCGACCCGGGACTAGCGGTAACCAATGAGCAGTTCTTC.

V usage is TRBV7-9 and J usage is TRBJ2-5, with 11 bases identical to TRBD2. There are 18 residues in the CDR3. Trimming took 1 base from V and 5 from J; bases not matched to a gene: 12. CDR1 and CDR2 from the germline V gene are SEHNR and FQNEAQ (reference sequence). This CDR3 is CASSLGELAGVEAETQYF. The CDR3 coding sequence is TGTGCCAGCAGCTTAGGGGAACTAGCGGGAGTTGAGGCGGAGACCCAGTACTTC.

This chain links TRBV14 with TRBJ1-2; perhaps TRBD1 as D (6 bases). The V gene's germline CDR1 is SGHDN and CDR2 FVKESK. The CDR3 runs to 13 residues. V shed 3 bases and J shed 4 bases, with 9 bases lying between them. CDR3 DNA: TGTGCCAGCAGCCAGGACAGCTTCTATGGCTACACCTTC. Protein sequence: CASSQDSFYGYTF.

J is TRBJ1-2 and V is TRBV7-9; possibly TRBD1 for D (6 bases). CDR1 and CDR2 from the germline V gene are SEHNR and FQNEAQ (reference sequence). V lost 7 bases and J 5 bases, leaving 14 bases between the germline ends. This CDR3 has 13 residues. This chain's CDR3 is CASTEGERYGYTF. For the CDR3, the DNA is TGTGCCAGCACCGAGGGGGAGAGGTATGGCTACACCTTC.

The J gene is TRBJ1-4, the V gene TRBV6-5; D uncertain. The V gene's germline CDR1 is MNHEY and CDR2 SVGAGI. The CDR3 runs 15 residues. Trimming stripped 4 bases from V and 2 bases from J, with 11 bases between. The CDR3 spells CASSSGRGTNEKLFF. CDR3 sequence (DNA): TGTGCCAGCAGTTCGGGTAGAGGTACTAATGAAAAACTGTTTTTT.

The chain joins TRBV12-3 or TRBV12-4 to TRBJ2-3, with D hard to call. Deletions cut 4 bases from V and 4 bases from J, with 6 bases between. The CDR3 consists of 12 residues. CDR3 protein: CASSSTPDTQYF. As DNA, the CDR3 is TGTGCCAGCAGTTCTACTCCAGATACGCAGTATTTT.

In this sample, this clone turned up once. The rearrangement uses TRBV6-1 and TRBJ2-5; D is unclear. Per the germline V gene, CDR1 is MNHNS and CDR2 is SASEGT. The V end was cut by 2 bases, the J end by 5 bases, with 6 bases between. CDR3 length: 12 amino acids. The CDR3 nucleotides read TGTGCCAGCAGTGAACGCCGGGAGACCCAGTACTTC. This encodes CASSERRETQYF.

V is TRBV19 and J is TRBJ1-5; D gene uncertain. CDR3 size: 13 residues. Per the germline V gene, CDR1 is LNHDA and CDR2 is SQIVND (reference sequence). V was cut by 3 bases and J by 4 bases, with 7 bases left in between. CDR3 sequence: CASSMIENQPQHF. In DNA form, the CDR3 reads TGTGCCAGTAGTATGATCGAGAATCAGCCCCAGCATTTT.

CDR3 nucleotides: TGTGCCACCAGTCTGTCGCGGGTGAACACTGAAGCTTTCTTT. As protein: CATSLSRVNTEAFF. This chain uses TRBV15 with TRBJ1-1; D gene unclear. Trimming took off 6 bases at V and 0 bases at J, with 11 bases between the two ends. This CDR3 is 14 amino acids long. Looked up from germline, CDR1 is LNHNV and CDR2 is YYDKDF (reference sequence). The full variable domain, rest sourced from reference TRBV15 and TRBJ1-1, is DAMVIQNPRYQVTQFGKPVTLSCSQTLNHNVMYWYQQKSSQAPKLLFHYYDKDFNNEADTPDNFQSRRPNTSFCFLDIRSPGLGDTAMYLCATSLSRVNTEAFFGQGTRLTVV.

V gene TRBV3-1 (or the pseudogene TRBV3-2) combines with J gene TRBJ2-1, with 7 bases aligning to TRBD2. The CDR3 totals 15 residues. With 0 bases clipped from V and 12 bases from J, the junction kept 11 bases outside the gene matches. Per the germline V gene, CDR1 is LGHDT and CDR2 is YNNKEL (reference sequence). The CDR3: CASSQERQLADGQFF. DNA of the CDR3: TGTGCCAGCAGCCAAGAACGTCAGCTAGCGGACGGGCAGTTCTTC.

This clone showed up just once. This sequence joins TRBV28 and TRBJ1-1, with 12 bases identical to TRBD1. The CDR3 runs 13 residues. Germline CDR1 MDHEN, CDR2 SYDVKM. V shed 8 bases, J shed 11 bases, and the junction held 9 bases outside the gene matches. In nucleotides, the CDR3 is TGTGCCAGCTGGTCCGGGACAGGGGGCACGGCTTTCTTT. It encodes CASWSGTGGTAFF.

The rearrangement joins TRBV5-1 to TRBJ2-1; perhaps TRBD2 as D (5 bases). Deletions cut 2 bases from V and 7 bases from J, with 16 bases between. CDR1 is SGHRS, CDR2 YFSETQ, per germline. The length of the CDR3 is 15 residues. DNA of the CDR3: TGCGCCAGCAGCTTTTCTAGCCCCCAACGGAATGAGCAGTTCTTC. Encoded protein: CASSFSSPQRNEQFF.

This clone was recorded only once. This chain connects TRBV10-1 to TRBJ2-6, with a tentative D call TRBD2 (6 bases). Trimming left V 7 bases short and J 0 bases short, with 13 bases between. Per the germline V gene, CDR1 is WNHNN and CDR2 is SYGVQD (reference sequence). This CDR3 is 16 amino acids long. The CDR3, as DNA: TGCGCCAGCATCTTATGGGGGGTCTCTGGGGCCAACGTCCTGACTTTC. Translation: CASILWGVSGANVLTF.

Only one count was recorded for this clone. The rearrangement links TRBV2 to TRBJ2-1; 13 bases match TRBD2. The CDR3 totals 15 residues. With V trimmed by 4 bases and J by 7 bases, 4 bases remained unmatched. Germline-derived CDR1 and CDR2 are SNHLY and FYNNEI. Here the CDR3 reads CASSGTSGSANEQFF. The CDR3 nucleotides read TGTGCCAGCAGTGGGACTAGCGGGAGTGCGAATGAGCAGTTCTTC.

The chain links TRBV9 to TRBJ2-1, with 8 bases lining up with TRBD1. This CDR3 spans 14 amino acids. Trimming cost V 2 bases and J 9 bases; bases outside gene matches: 7. Germline CDR1 reads SGDLS; CDR2 reads YYNGEE. The CDR3 coding sequence is TGTGCCAGCAGCGTTGCGGACAGGGTGGGTGAGCAGTTCTTC. This sequence encodes CASSVADRVGEQFF.

This clone has just one count. Other DNA variants within this sample encode the same CDR3. The chain joins TRBV10-3 to TRBJ1-5; TRBD1 is a possible D gene (5 bases). Germline loops: CDR1 ENHRY, CDR2 SYGVKD. CDR3 length: 14 residues. V was clipped by 3 bases and J by 2 bases, with 8 bases between them. The CDR3 coding sequence is TGTGCCATCAGTGAATTAGGGGGCAATCAGCCCCAGCATTTT. This sequence encodes CAISELGGNQPQHF.

V is TRBV11-2 and J is TRBJ1-1, with 7 nucleotides matching TRBD1. CDR3 length equals 13 residues. The ends lost 5 bases at V and 11 bases at J; junction bases unmatched: 11. The germline gives CDR1 SGHAT, CDR2 FQNNGV. In nucleotides, the CDR3 is TGTGCCAGCAGCCCGACAGGGAGAGTTACGGCTTTCTTT. Translated, it gives CASSPTGRVTAFF.

This clone was found once. The V call is TRBV27, the J call TRBJ2-2; TRBD2 agrees at 9 bases. CDR1 and CDR2 (germline): MNHEY, SMNVEV (reference sequence). Trimming removed 8 bases from V and 3 bases from J; junction bases left unmatched: 10. The CDR3 sequence is 16 residues long. The chain's CDR3 is CASGRLAAKDTGELFF. Here the CDR3 DNA reads TGTGCCAGCGGCCGACTAGCGGCGAAGGACACCGGGGAGCTGTTTTTT.